These 8 T cell receptor beta chains share one sample of origin, sequenced in a study of cytomegalovirus exposure and HLA in healthy donors. The PCR had 60 Vbeta and 13 Jbeta primers. The table came from immunoSEQ multiplex PCR; TCRdb's copy has only in-frame clones and leaves some out. Among about 130,000 clones, over 75% were seen once, and the ten largest hold over 10%. Source material: PBMCs. The receptor set was obtained from a woman in her thirties or forties in good health and CMV-seropositive.

Here the CDR3 reads CASSQEQVINQPQHF. Written as DNA, the CDR3 is TGCGCCAGCAGCCAAGAACAGGTCATCAATCAGCCCCAGCATTTT. V gene TRBV4-1 combines with J gene TRBJ1-5; tentatively, D is TRBD1 (5 bases). V was clipped by 0 bases and J by 3 bases, with 9 bases between them. CDR1 is MGHRA and CDR2 is YSYEKL in the germline V gene. The CDR3 runs to 15 residues.

DNA of the CDR3: TGTGCCAGCTCACCAGGTACGCAGGGCCGAGAGCAGTTCTTC. Residues: CASSPGTQGREQFF. The rearrangement uses TRBV18 and TRBJ2-1; D is possibly TRBD1 (5 bases). The length of the CDR3 is 14 residues. Deletions cut 2 bases from V and 10 bases from J, with 15 bases between. Germline V gene lookup returns CDR1 KGHSH and CDR2 LQKENI. The full variable domain, its missing parts supplied by reference TRBV18 and TRBJ2-1, is NAGVMQNPRHLVRRRGQEARLRCSPMKGHSHVYWYRQLPEEGLKFMVYLQKENIIDESGMPKERFSAEFPKEGPSILRIQQVVRGDSAAYFCASSPGTQGREQFFGPGTRLTVL.

This clone came up once. V is TRBV4-1 and J is TRBJ1-4, with 9 bases that match TRBD1. Trimming at V came to 1 base and at J to 4 bases, leaving 1 base not matched to a gene. Germline CDR1 is MGHRA and CDR2 is YSYEKL. This CDR3 comprises 15 residues. The CDR3 DNA is TGCGCCAGCAGCCAAGGGGACAGGGATAATGAAAAACTGTTTTTT. Encoded protein: CASSQGDRDNEKLFF.

V and J are TRBV5-4 and TRBJ2-7, with D perhaps matching TRBD2 (5 bases). V lost 4 bases and J 4 bases, leaving 18 bases between the germline ends. Germline CDR1 is SGHNT and CDR2 is YYREEE (reference sequence). This CDR3 has 15 residues. CDR3: CASSREVVGLYEQYF. The CDR3 nucleotides read TGTGCCAGCAGCCGGGAAGTAGTGGGCCTTTACGAGCAGTACTTC.

The V gene is TRBV4-1, the J gene TRBJ2-2, with a tentative D call TRBD2 (5 bases). Germline CDR1 reads MGHRA; CDR2 reads YSYEKL. Trimming removed 4 bases at V and 1 base at J, with 13 bases between. The CDR3 covers 16 residues. CDR3 protein: CASSRGLEGNTGELFF. Here the CDR3 DNA reads TGCGCCAGCAGCCGTGGACTCGAAGGGAACACCGGGGAGCTGTTTTTT.

The chain is built from TRBV7-9 and TRBJ2-1; D possibly corresponds to TRBD2 (6 bases). From germline, CDR1 is SEHNR and CDR2 FQNEAQ (reference sequence). This CDR3 spans 14 amino acids. The V end lost 4 bases, the J end lost 5 bases, and 12 bases lay between the germline ends. CDR3 DNA sequence: TGTGCCAGCAGCTCAATGGGACTCGACAATGAGCAGTTCTTC. Its protein is CASSSMGLDNEQFF. The complete variable domain, with remaining parts taken from reference TRBV7-9 and TRBJ2-1, reads DTGVSQNPRHKITKRGQNVTFRCDPISEHNRLYWYRQTLGQGPEFLTYFQNEAQLEKSRLLSDRFSAERPKGSFSTLEIQRTEQGDSAMYLCASSSMGLDNEQFFGPGTRLTVL.

The V gene is TRBV5-6, the J gene TRBJ1-1; the match to TRBD1 covers 7 bases. The CDR3 runs to 16 residues. Per germline, CDR1 SGHDT and CDR2 YYEEEE. The J segment lost 0 bases and the V segment lost 0 bases, leaving 5 bases of the junction unmatched. CDR3 coding DNA: TGTGCCAGCAGCTTGGATTTCGGACAGGTGAACACTGAAGCTTTCTTT. It codes for CASSLDFGQVNTEAFF.

There are a few counts of this clone. The rearrangement uses TRBV6-5 and TRBJ1-1, with D unresolved. This CDR3 region has 14 residues. Between the trimmed V and J ends, which lost 5 bases and 10 bases, there was a span of 20 bases. Per the germline V gene, CDR1 is MNHEY and CDR2 is SVGAGI. The CDR3 here is CASSPDWATRGAFF. DNA for the CDR3: TGTGCCAGCAGTCCCGACTGGGCTACTCGGGGAGCTTTCTTT.